The 15 T cell receptor beta chains below come from one sample, sequenced in a study of T cell responses to AZD1222 COVID-19 vaccine. Repertoires were generated with immunoSEQ multiplex PCR, while TCRdb's copy carries only in-frame clones and drops some. There are about 68,000 clones in the sample; about four fifths occur only once, and about 12% lies in the top ten. This specimen consisted of peripheral blood, obtained on day 0 of AZD1222 vaccination. The receptors were gathered from an adult in good health.

The rearrangement joins TRBV5-1 to TRBJ2-1; D is possibly TRBD2 (6 bases). Germline V gene sequence: CDR1 SGHRS, CDR2 YFSETQ. Trimming removed 0 bases from V and 6 bases from J, with 22 bases in between. The CDR3 spans 18 residues. This CDR3 reads CASSLVLYGGFNGNEQFF. CDR3 coding DNA: TGCGCCAGCAGCTTGGTACTTTACGGAGGGTTCAATGGCAATGAGCAGTTCTTC.

This clone has more than one count but fewer than ten. The CDR3 DNA follows: TGCGCCAGCAGCCAAGGAGCTTGGGAGACCCAGTACTTC. Amino acids: CASSQGAWETQYF. The chain has TRBV4-3 and TRBJ2-5; no clear D. The ends were cut back, 1 base at V and 5 bases at J, with 8 bases in the middle. The CDR3 sequence is 13 residues long. CDR1 LGHNA and CDR2 YSLEER come from the germline V gene.

This clone was detected only a few times. The genes are TRBV18 and TRBJ1-2; unclear D gene. Germline assignment: CDR1 KGHSH and CDR2 LQKENI. The CDR3 runs to 13 residues. Trimming removed 3 bases from V and 8 bases from J, with 13 bases in between. The CDR3 loop reads CASSPNIFEGYTF. CDR3 nucleotides: TGTGCCAGCTCACCTAATATTTTTGAGGGCTACACCTTC.

CDR3 coding DNA: TGTGCCAGCAGCCTGGGCCGAGATGTCTACGAGCAGTACTTC. Residues: CASSLGRDVYEQYF. The genes are TRBV3-1 (or the pseudogene TRBV3-2) and TRBJ2-7; D remains ambiguous. This CDR3 is 14 amino acids long. Per germline, CDR1 LGHDT and CDR2 YNNKEL (reference sequence). Trimming left V 4 bases short and J 3 bases short, with 13 bases between.

In this sample, this clone turned up a few times. J is TRBJ1-1 and V is TRBV24-1, with D possibly matching TRBD1 (5 bases). Trimming removed 0 bases from V and 4 bases from J, with 11 bases in between. The CDR3 length is 15 residues. Looked up from germline, CDR1 is KGHDR and CDR2 is SFDVKD. The chain's CDR3 is CATSDLGGEGTEAFF. CDR3 nucleotides: TGTGCCACCAGTGATTTGGGGGGAGAGGGCACTGAAGCTTTCTTT.

This chain uses TRBV6-1 with TRBJ1-2; D not certain. V lost 2 bases and J 7 bases, leaving 8 bases between the germline ends. This CDR3 is 12 amino acids long. The germline gives CDR1 MNHNS, CDR2 SASEGT. The CDR3 here is CASSEILGGYTF. Here the CDR3 DNA reads TGTGCCAGCAGTGAAATCTTGGGTGGCTACACCTTC.

The chain links TRBV30 to TRBJ2-7; D call uncertain. The CDR3 extends over 11 amino acids. V was pared by 3 bases and J by 4 bases, with 7 bases between. Per the germline V gene, CDR1 is GTSNPN and CDR2 is SVGIG (reference sequence). CDR3 amino acids: CAWSPNYEQYF. DNA for the CDR3: TGTGCCTGGAGCCCCAATTACGAGCAGTACTTC.

The V call is TRBV5-4, the J call TRBJ1-6; TRBD1 is a possible D gene (6 bases). V was shortened by 4 bases and J by 5 bases, with 16 bases between the two germline ends. The CDR3 covers 16 residues. Germline CDR1 reads SGHNT; CDR2 reads YYREEE (reference sequence). CDR3 residues: CASSPGRGGDNSPLHF. The DNA of the CDR3 is TGTGCCAGCAGCCCGGGAAGGGGGGGGGATAATTCACCCCTCCACTTT.

This clone was observed a few times. The V call is TRBV11-2, the J call TRBJ1-6; D call uncertain. The CDR3 has 15 residues. Germline V lookup: CDR1 SGHAT, CDR2 FQNNGV. With 2 bases removed from V and 7 bases from J, the gap between germline ends came to 12 bases. The CDR3 loop reads CASSLFEQVNSPLHF. In DNA form, the CDR3 reads TGTGCCAGCAGCTTATTTGAACAAGTAAATTCACCCCTCCACTTT.

J is TRBJ1-6 and V is TRBV2; D possibly corresponds to TRBD1 (6 bases). Trimming shortened V by 6 bases and J by 4 bases, and 10 bases separated the two germline ends. Germline V CDR1 and CDR2: SNHLY, FYNNEI. The CDR3 covers 14 residues. DNA of the CDR3: TGTGCCAGCAGGGGGACATTTTATAATTCACCCCTCCACTTT. Translating gives CASRGTFYNSPLHF.

The chain employs TRBV21-1 and TRBJ2-3. TRBV21-1 is noted as a pseudogene. This CDR3 has 11 amino acids. As DNA, the CDR3 is TGTGCCAGTCCCAATGGGGATACGCAGTATTTT. The encoded protein is CASPNGDTQYF.

The chain joins TRBV18 to TRBJ1-3; D possibly corresponds to TRBD1 (5 bases). Germline V gene data show CDR1 as KGHSH and CDR2 as LQKENI. Trimming took 5 bases from V and 4 from J, leaving 21 bases between them. The CDR3 loop spans 17 amino acids. The CDR3 bases are TGTGCCAGCTCAGGGACCGGTGAGGGCTCGAAAGGAAACACCATATATTTT. Translation: CASSGTGEGSKGNTIYF.

V gene TRBV29-1 combines with J gene TRBJ2-7; 7 bases agree with TRBD1. Germline values: CDR1 SQVTM, CDR2 ANQGSEA. The CDR3 has 14 residues. The V gene end was trimmed by 2 bases and the J gene end by 2 bases; junction bases not matched to a gene: 6. The CDR3 loop reads CSVEPMGQTYEQYF. DNA of the CDR3: TGCAGCGTTGAACCCATGGGACAGACCTACGAGCAGTACTTC.

The chain uses TRBV6-5 and TRBJ1-2, with a weak D call TRBD1 (5 bases). The CDR3 runs to 16 residues. Germline V lookup: CDR1 MNHEY, CDR2 SVGAGI. With 2 bases removed from V and 8 bases from J, the gap between germline ends came to 21 bases. The CDR3 DNA reads TGTGCCAGCAGTTACGGGAGCCCAAGACAGAGTATGGGCTACACCTTC. It is translated as CASSYGSPRQSMGYTF.

J is TRBJ2-3 and V is TRBV11-2; TRBD2 matches 7 bases. V dropped 7 bases and J dropped 0; count of bases not matched to a gene: 10. Germline assignment: CDR1 SGHAT and CDR2 FQNNGV. The CDR3 contains 16 residues. The CDR3 is CASNEGLHSSTDTQYF. Here the CDR3 DNA reads TGTGCCAGCAACGAGGGACTACATTCGAGCACAGATACGCAGTATTTT.